The clone carrying this TCR beta chain appeared a few times. In making TCR cDNA, 5'RACE template switching added a universal primer site and UMIs to it. One entry per CDR3 protein results from TCRdb running MiXCR on the 5' RACE reads. This table holds 350,000 to 450,000 distinct CDR3 sequences, 18% found once. This specimen comes from a study of T cells after yellow fever vaccination. Study details: With SMART-Seq v4 Ultra Low Input, the fractions containing low cell numbers were prepared.

Germline V gene data show CDR1 as DFQATT and CDR2 as SNEGSKA (reference sequence). Trimming cost V 5 bases and J 1 base; bases outside gene matches: 5. There are 15 residues in the CDR3. The chain couples TRBV20-1 to TRBJ2-3, with 11 nucleotides matching TRBD2. This specimen was PBMCs, taken before the yellow fever booster vaccination. The clonotype comes from a man between 18 and 35 years old who received the YFV17D yellow fever vaccine. Here the CDR3 reads CSAETSGARTDTQYF. The CDR3 region has the DNA TGCAGTGCTGAGACTAGCGGGGCCCGCACAGATACGCAGTATTTT.